The 12 T cell receptor beta chains in this list originate from one sample, sequenced in a study of identical twins. TCRdb fed the 5' RACE reads into MiXCR, producing one record per CDR3 protein. The data contain about 250,000 distinct CDR3 sequences, about 8.9% of them singletons. These data also formed part of another study, on yellow fever vaccine responses in identical twins.

Sequencing input: CD8+ T cells sorted from blood. Receptors were obtained from a woman aged 18-29 years in good health.

This clonotype was observed a few times. The J gene is TRBJ1-1, the V gene TRBV4-1; the match to TRBD1 covers 8 bases. The CDR3 consists of 15 residues. CDR1 MGHRA and CDR2 YSYEKL come from the germline V gene. Germline trimming cut 3 bases from V and 1 base from J; bases unmatched to any gene: 4. For the CDR3, the DNA is TGCGCCAGCAGCCATTTAACAGGGGGGAACACTGAAGCTTTCTTT. Protein product: CASSHLTGGNTEAFF.

This clonotype was recorded a few times. The genes are TRBV23-1 and TRBJ1-1; D is undetermined. TRBV23-1 is given ORF status, its function remaining uncertain. The CDR3 sequence is 14 residues long. V was shortened by 2 bases and J by 2 bases, with 9 bases between the two germline ends. The CDR3 bases are TGCGCCAGCAGTCAAGGCCGGCTCAACACTGAAGCTTTCTTT. Translation gives CASSQGRLNTEAFF.

The chain is built from TRBV7-9 and TRBJ2-1; D ambiguous. Germline CDR1 and CDR2: SEHNR and FQNEAQ (reference sequence). The length of the CDR3 is 11 residues. Trimming pared 6 bases from V and 6 bases from J, leaving 6 bases between. The CDR3 spells CASRSGNEQFF. CDR3 coding DNA: TGTGCCAGCAGGTCGGGCAATGAGCAGTTCTTC.

The rearrangement joins TRBV28 to TRBJ1-5; 9 bases fit TRBD1. Germline V gene sequence: CDR1 MDHEN, CDR2 SYDVKM. CDR3 length: 17 amino acids. With 7 bases clipped from V and 3 bases from J, the junction kept 13 bases outside the gene matches. The CDR3 DNA sequence: TGTGCCAGCACCCCTCACCGGGACAGGGCGGACAATCAGCCCCAGCATTTT. It is translated as CASTPHRDRADNQPQHF.

The chain combines TRBV6-2 or TRBV6-3 with TRBJ2-7, with 7 positions matching TRBD2. J was trimmed by 2 bases and V by 0 bases; bases with no gene match: 13. The CDR3 totals 18 residues. Germline loops: CDR1 MNHEY, CDR2 SVGEGT. The CDR3 region is CASSYSIDAAGSPYEQYF. The CDR3 bases are TGTGCCAGCAGTTACTCGATAGATGCAGCGGGGTCCCCCTACGAGCAGTACTTC.

This clonotype was observed many times. This rearrangement joins TRBV12-3 or TRBV12-4 to TRBJ2-1; D gene unclear. This CDR3 comprises 15 residues. V lost 7 bases and J 0 bases, leaving 13 bases between the germline ends. The CDR3 here is CASTLISGSYNEQFF. As DNA, the CDR3 is TGTGCCAGCACCCTCATTTCAGGCTCCTACAATGAGCAGTTCTTC.

This sequence joins TRBV4-3 and TRBJ1-4, with D hard to call. With 0 bases removed from V and 7 bases from J, the gap between germline ends came to 15 bases. The CDR3 length is 16 residues. Germline CDR1 reads LGHNA; CDR2 reads YSLEER. CDR3: CASSQDWAGSVEKLFF. The DNA of the CDR3 is TGCGCCAGCAGCCAAGATTGGGCGGGGTCGGTTGAAAAACTGTTTTTT.

This clonotype was recorded a few times. This chain uses TRBV20-1 with TRBJ2-7; D gene ambiguous. Trimming removed 4 bases at V and 0 bases at J, with 7 bases between. The CDR3 contains 12 residues. From germline, CDR1 is DFQATT and CDR2 SNEGSKA (reference sequence). The CDR3 nucleotides are TGCAGTGCTAAACGTAGCTCCTACGAGCAGTACTTC. Protein: CSAKRSSYEQYF.

This clonotype was detected a few times. The chain joins TRBV20-1 to TRBJ2-1; 12 bases are shared with TRBD2. Losses at the gene ends were 4 bases for V and 6 bases for J; bases not matched to a gene: 4. The germline V gene encodes CDR1 DFQATT and CDR2 SNEGSKA (reference sequence). The CDR3 is 14 amino acids. The CDR3 DNA reads as TGCAGTGCTACCCTAGCGGGAGGGCCCAATGAGCAGTTCTTC. Encoded protein: CSATLAGGPNEQFF.

This clonotype came up a few times. J is TRBJ2-2 and V is TRBV28; a possible D gene is TRBD2 (6 bases). Trimming took off 7 bases at V and 1 base at J, with 13 bases between the two ends. Germline V gene lookup returns CDR1 MDHEN and CDR2 SYDVKM. The CDR3 runs 15 residues. The CDR3 DNA reads TGTGCCAGCACCTCTCGGAGGGAGAACACCGGGGAGCTGTTTTTT. Amino acid sequence: CASTSRRENTGELFF.

This clonotype has a handful of counts. The V and J genes are TRBV11-2 and TRBJ2-1; D unresolved. The V end was cut by 1 base, the J end by 8 bases, with 15 bases between. The CDR3 sequence is 15 residues long. Germline V CDR1 and CDR2: SGHAT, FQNNGV. This chain's CDR3 is CASSLGTSPKDEQFF. CDR3 coding DNA: TGTGCCAGCAGCTTAGGTACCTCACCAAAAGATGAGCAGTTCTTC.

V is TRBV27 and J is TRBJ2-7, with D uncertain. The CDR3 contains 15 residues. V was shortened by 0 bases and J by 3 bases, with 12 bases between the two germline ends. CDR1 and CDR2 from the germline V gene are MNHEY and SMNVEV (reference sequence). CDR3 sequence (DNA): TGTGCCAGCAGTTTATCGAGTGGATCTTTCTACGAGCAGTACTTC. This codes for CASSLSSGSFYEQYF.